What follows is one TCR beta chain and its context. This specimen belongs to a study of shared T cell receptors in the human thymus. The assay was immunoSEQ multiplex PCR, and TCRdb's table has in-frame clones only and misses some. The sample lists roughly 700,000 clones, more than 75% occurring once. V shed 4 bases and J 2 bases; nucleotides not matched to a gene: 7. The CDR3 covers 16 residues. Germline V gene lookup returns CDR1 MNHNY and CDR2 SVGAGI (reference sequence). These data also formed part of another study, on human thymus T cells. From that paper: Thymic material originated from resections removed in the course of corrective heart surgery.

This chain links TRBV6-6 with TRBJ1-5; 8 bases are shared with TRBD1. Material for sequencing was thymocytes. The receptor was derived from a boy less than two years old with a congenital heart defect. The CDR3 region has the DNA TGTGCCAGCAGTTCTCCTTCAGGGGGCTGCAATCAGCCCCAGCATTTT. Its protein product is CASSSPSGGCNQPQHF.